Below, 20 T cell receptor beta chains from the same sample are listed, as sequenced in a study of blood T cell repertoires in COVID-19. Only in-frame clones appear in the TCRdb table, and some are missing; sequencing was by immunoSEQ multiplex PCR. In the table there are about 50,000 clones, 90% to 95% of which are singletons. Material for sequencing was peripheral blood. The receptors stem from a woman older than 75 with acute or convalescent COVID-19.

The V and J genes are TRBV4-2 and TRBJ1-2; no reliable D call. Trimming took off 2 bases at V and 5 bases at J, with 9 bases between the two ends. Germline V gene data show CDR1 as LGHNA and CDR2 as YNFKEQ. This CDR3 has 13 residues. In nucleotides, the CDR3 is TGTGCCAGCAGCCAAACAGAATTATATGGCTACACCTTC. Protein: CASSQTELYGYTF.

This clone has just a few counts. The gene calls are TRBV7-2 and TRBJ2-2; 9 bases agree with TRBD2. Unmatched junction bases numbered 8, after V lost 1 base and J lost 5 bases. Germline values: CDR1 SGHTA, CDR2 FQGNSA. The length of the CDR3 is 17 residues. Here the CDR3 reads CASSLEAGGPETGELFF. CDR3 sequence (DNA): TGTGCCAGCAGCTTAGAGGCGGGAGGGCCGGAGACCGGGGAGCTGTTTTTT. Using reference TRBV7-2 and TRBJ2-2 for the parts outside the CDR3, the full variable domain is GAGVSQSPSNKVTEKGKDVELRCDPISGHTALYWYRQSLGQGLEFLIYFQGNSAPDKSGLPSDRFSAERTGGSVSTLTIQRTQQEDSAVYLCASSLEAGGPETGELFFGEGSRLTVL.

CDR3 DNA sequence: TGTGCCAGCAGTGAAACTAGCGGATACTCCTACGAGCAGTACTTC. Residues: CASSETSGYSYEQYF. V is TRBV2 and J is TRBJ2-7; the match to TRBD2 covers 8 bases. J was trimmed by 0 bases and V by 2 bases; bases with no gene match: 3. This CDR3 has 15 amino acids. Germline V gives CDR1 SNHLY, CDR2 FYNNEI. The variable domain in full, completed from reference TRBV2 and TRBJ2-7, reads EPEVTQTPSHQVTQMGQEVILRCVPISNHLYFYWYRQILGQKVEFLVSFYNNEISEKSEIFDDQFSVERPDGSNFTLKIRSTKLEDSAMYFCASSETSGYSYEQYFGPGTRLTVT.

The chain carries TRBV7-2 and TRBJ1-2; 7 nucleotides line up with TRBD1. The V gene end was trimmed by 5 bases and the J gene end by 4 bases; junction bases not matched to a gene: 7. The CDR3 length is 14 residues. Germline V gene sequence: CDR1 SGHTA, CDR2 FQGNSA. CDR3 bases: TGTGCCAGCAGCCGGGGACAGTCCCCCTATGGCTACACCTTC. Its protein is CASSRGQSPYGYTF.

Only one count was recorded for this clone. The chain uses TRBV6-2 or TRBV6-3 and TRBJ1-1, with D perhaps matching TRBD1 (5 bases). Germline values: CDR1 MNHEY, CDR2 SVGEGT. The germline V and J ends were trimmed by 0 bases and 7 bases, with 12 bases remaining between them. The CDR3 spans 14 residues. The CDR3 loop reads CASSYSFQGFEAFF. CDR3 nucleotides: TGTGCCAGCAGTTACTCCTTTCAGGGTTTTGAAGCTTTCTTT.

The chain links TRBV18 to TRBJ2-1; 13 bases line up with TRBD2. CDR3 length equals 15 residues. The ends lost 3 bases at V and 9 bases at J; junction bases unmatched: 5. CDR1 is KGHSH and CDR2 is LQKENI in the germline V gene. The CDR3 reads CASSPPGLAGSEQFF. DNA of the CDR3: TGTGCCAGCTCACCCCCGGGACTAGCGGGATCTGAGCAGTTCTTC.

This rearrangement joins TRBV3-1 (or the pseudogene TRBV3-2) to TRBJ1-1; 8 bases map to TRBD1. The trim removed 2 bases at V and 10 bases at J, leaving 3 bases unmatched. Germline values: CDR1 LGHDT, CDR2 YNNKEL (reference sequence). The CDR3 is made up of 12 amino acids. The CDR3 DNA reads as TGTGCCAGCAGCCAACTCGACAGGGGAGCTTTCTTT. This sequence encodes CASSQLDRGAFF.

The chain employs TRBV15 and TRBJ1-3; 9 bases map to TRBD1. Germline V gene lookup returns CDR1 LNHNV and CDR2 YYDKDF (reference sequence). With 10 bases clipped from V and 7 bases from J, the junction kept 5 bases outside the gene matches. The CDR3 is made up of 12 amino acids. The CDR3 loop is CAIGQGTNTIYF. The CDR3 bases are TGTGCCATAGGACAGGGGACGAACACCATATATTTT.

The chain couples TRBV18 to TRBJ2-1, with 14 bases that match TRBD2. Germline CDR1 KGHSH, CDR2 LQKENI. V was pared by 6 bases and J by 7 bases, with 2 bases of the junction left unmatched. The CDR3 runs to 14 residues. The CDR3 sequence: CASSGTSGRNEQFF. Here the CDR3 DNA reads TGTGCCAGCTCCGGGACTAGCGGGAGAAATGAGCAGTTCTTC.

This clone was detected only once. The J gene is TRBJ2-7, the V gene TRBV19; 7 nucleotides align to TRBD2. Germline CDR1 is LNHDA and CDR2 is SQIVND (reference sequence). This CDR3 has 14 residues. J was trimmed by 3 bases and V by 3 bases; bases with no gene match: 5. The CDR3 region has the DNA TGTGCCAGTAGTATTCGGGCTAGCGGCTACGAGCAGTACTTC. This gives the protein CASSIRASGYEQYF.

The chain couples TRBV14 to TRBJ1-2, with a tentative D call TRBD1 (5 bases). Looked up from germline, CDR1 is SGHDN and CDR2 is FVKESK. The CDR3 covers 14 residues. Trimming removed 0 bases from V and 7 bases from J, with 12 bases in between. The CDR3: CASSQDQQDRGYTF. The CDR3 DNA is TGTGCCAGCAGCCAAGATCAACAGGACCGTGGCTACACCTTC.

The CDR3 here is CASSQGPKQGLDEKLFF. The CDR3 region has the DNA TGCGCCAGCAGCCAAGGTCCCAAACAGGGTTTGGATGAAAAACTGTTTTTT. The rearrangement joins TRBV4-3 to TRBJ1-4; a possible D gene is TRBD1 (6 bases). The V gene lost 1 base and the J gene lost 6 bases, with 18 bases spanning the gap. This CDR3 is built from 17 residues. Germline V gene lookup returns CDR1 LGHNA and CDR2 YSLEER.

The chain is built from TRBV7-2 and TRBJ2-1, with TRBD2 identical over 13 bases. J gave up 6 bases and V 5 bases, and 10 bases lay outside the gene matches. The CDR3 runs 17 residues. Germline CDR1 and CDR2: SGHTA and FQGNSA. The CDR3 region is CASSLRTSGRRGNEQFF. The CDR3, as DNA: TGTGCCAGCAGCCTAAGGACTAGCGGGAGACGTGGCAATGAGCAGTTCTTC. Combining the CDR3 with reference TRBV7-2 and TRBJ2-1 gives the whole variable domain GAGVSQSPSNKVTEKGKDVELRCDPISGHTALYWYRQSLGQGLEFLIYFQGNSAPDKSGLPSDRFSAERTGGSVSTLTIQRTQQEDSAVYLCASSLRTSGRRGNEQFFGPGTRLTVL.

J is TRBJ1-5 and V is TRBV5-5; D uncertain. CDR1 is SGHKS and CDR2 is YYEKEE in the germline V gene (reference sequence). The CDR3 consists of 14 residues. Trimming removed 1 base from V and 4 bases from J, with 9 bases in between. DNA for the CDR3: TGTGCCAGCAGCTTGTGGTCGGGGAATCAGCCCCAGCATTTT. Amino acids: CASSLWSGNQPQHF.

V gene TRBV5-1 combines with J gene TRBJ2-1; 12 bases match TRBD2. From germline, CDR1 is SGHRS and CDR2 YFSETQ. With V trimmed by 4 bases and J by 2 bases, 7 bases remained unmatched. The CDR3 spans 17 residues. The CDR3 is CASSQRTSGNPYNEQFF. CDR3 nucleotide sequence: TGCGCCAGCAGCCAGAGGACTAGCGGGAACCCCTACAATGAGCAGTTCTTC.

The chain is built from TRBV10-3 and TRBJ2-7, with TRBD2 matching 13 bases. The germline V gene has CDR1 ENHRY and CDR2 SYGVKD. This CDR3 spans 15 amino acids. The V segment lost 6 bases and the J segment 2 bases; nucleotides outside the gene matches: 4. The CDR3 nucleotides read TGTGCCATCAGCGCCGGGACTAGCGGGACCTACGAGCAGTACTTC. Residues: CAISAGTSGTYEQYF.

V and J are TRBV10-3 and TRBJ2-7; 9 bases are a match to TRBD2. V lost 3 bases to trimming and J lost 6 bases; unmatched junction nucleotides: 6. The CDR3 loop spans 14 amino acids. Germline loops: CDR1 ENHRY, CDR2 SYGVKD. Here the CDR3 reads CAISDSGSLREQYF. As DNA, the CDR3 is TGTGCCATCAGTGATAGCGGGAGTTTGCGCGAGCAGTACTTC.

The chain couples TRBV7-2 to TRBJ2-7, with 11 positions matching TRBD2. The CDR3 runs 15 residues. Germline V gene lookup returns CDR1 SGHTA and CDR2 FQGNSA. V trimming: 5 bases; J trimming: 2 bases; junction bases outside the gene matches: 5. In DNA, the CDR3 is TGTGCCAGCAGCATACTAGCGGGAGTGGCCTACGAGCAGTACTTC. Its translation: CASSILAGVAYEQYF.

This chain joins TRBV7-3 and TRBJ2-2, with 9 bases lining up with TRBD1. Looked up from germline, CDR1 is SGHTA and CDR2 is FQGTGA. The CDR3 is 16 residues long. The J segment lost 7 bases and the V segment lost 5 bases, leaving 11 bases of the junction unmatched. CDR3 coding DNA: TGTGCCAGCAGCCAAATGACAGGGGGGGCAGGCGGGGAGCTGTTTTTT. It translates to CASSQMTGGAGGELFF.

Written as DNA, the CDR3 is TGTGCCTGGAGTGGAAGCGGGTTTTGGGAAAGCAATCAGCCCCAGCATTTT. Amino acid sequence: CAWSGSGFWESNQPQHF. The V gene is TRBV30, the J gene TRBJ1-5; D is unclear. In germline, CDR1 is GTSNPN, CDR2 SVGIG (reference sequence). The CDR3 runs to 17 residues. Trimming pared 1 base from V and 1 base from J, leaving 17 bases between.